This T cell receptor beta chain was observed in a study of control samples from healthy donors and cancer patients (dated by TCRdb to about 2020). The CDR3 goes from the cysteine to the phenylalanine over 15 residues. Only the CDR3 part of the read is kept: 45 bases, read in frame from the first base. The germline V gene encodes CDR1 SGHRS and CDR2 YFSETQ. V is cut by 6 bases and J by 3 bases, and the space between the germline ends is 18 bases. In the case of this clone: The clone's antigen remains unknown. The input lacks base qualities; no much larger clone sits a single base away.

The receptor library was made with the immunoSEQ multiplex PCR assay. In its TCRdb copy, this immuneACCESS table keeps in-frame sequences only and misses some clones. Where compared with another copy, unresolved V genes explain less than half of these, and the others have no known cause. For this sample there are 100,000 to 150,000 clones; roughly 92% appear just once. The top ten constitute over 0.5% of the sample. Sequencing was done on a sample of PBMCs. The rearrangement joined TRBV5-1 to TRBJ2-5; matching of 6 bases hints at TRBD1 as the D gene. The receptor was derived from a man older than 75 with head and neck cancer. The nucleotide sequence reads as follows: TGCGCCAGCATCCGGACAGCTGGGGCTAAAGAGACCCAGTACTTC. Its protein is CASIRTAGAKETQYF.